This T cell receptor (beta chain) was identified in a study of blood T cells in healthy people across ages. Study findings and constraints: Relative to aged donors, long-lived donors carried more naive CD4+ cells and displayed higher diversity. With unsorted PBMCs, a conclusive comparison of naive versus antigen-experienced cells was not possible. Across the age range, TCR beta diversity per million T cells fell in a roughly linear way.

Then a second PCR, running roughly 7 to 11 cycles, was carried out with a sample-barcoded 5' primer and a J-beta primer mix. Using its own MiXCR run on the 5' RACE reads, TCRdb lists one record per CDR3 protein. The repertoire holds over a million distinct CDR3 sequences, with approximately 42% as singletons. Donors gave about 9.3 milliliters of peripheral blood apiece. The V gene's germline CDR1 is KGHSH and CDR2 LQKENI. The CDR3 is 15 amino acids. This clonotype was recorded a few times. Its antigen is as yet unknown. The sample was blood. The rearrangement joins TRBV18 to TRBJ2-5; D perhaps matches TRBD2 (5 bases). The end of the DNA aligns better with TRBJ2-7, so the J call may be wrong. This TCR was recovered from a woman aged 18-30 years in good health. The CDR3 sequence: CASSLAGLSGYEQYF. The CDR3 DNA follows: TGTGCCAGCTCACTCGCGGGCCTCTCGGGGTACGAGCAGTACTTC.